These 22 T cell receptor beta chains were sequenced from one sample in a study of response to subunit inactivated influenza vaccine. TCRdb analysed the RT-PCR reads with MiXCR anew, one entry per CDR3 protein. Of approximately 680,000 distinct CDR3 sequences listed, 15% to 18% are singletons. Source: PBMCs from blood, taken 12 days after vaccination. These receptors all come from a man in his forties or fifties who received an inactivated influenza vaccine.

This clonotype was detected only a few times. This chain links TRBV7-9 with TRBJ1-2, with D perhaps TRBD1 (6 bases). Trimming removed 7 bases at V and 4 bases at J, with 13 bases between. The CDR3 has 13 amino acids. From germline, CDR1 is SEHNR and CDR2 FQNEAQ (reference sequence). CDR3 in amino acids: CASMGATIYGYTF. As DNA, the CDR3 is TGTGCCAGCATGGGGGCGACTATCTATGGCTACACCTTC.

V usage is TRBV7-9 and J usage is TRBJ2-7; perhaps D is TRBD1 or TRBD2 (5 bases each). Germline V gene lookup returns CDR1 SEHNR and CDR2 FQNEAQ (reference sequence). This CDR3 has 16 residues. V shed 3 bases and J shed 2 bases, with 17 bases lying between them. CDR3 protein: CASSFSPFGGPYEQYF. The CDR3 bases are TGTGCCAGCAGCTTCTCTCCCTTTGGGGGACCCTACGAGCAGTACTTC.

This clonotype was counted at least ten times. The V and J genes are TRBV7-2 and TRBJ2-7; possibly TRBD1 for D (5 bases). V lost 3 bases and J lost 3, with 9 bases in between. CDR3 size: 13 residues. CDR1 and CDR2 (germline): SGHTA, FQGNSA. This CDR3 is CASSFRQNYEQYF. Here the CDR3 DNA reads TGTGCCAGCAGCTTTCGACAGAACTACGAGCAGTACTTC.

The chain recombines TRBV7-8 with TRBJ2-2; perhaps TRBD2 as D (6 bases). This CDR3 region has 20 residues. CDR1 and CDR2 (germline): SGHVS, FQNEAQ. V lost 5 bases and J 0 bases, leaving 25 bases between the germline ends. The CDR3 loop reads CASSDLGAGWTGANTGELFF. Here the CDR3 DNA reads TGTGCCAGCAGCGACCTTGGAGCGGGTTGGACGGGCGCGAACACCGGGGAGCTGTTTTTT. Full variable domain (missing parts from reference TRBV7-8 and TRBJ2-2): GAGVSQSPRYKVAKRGQDVALRCDPISGHVSLFWYQQALGQGPEFLTYFQNEAQLDKSGLPSDRFFAERPEGSVSTLKIQRTQQEDSAVYLCASSDLGAGWTGANTGELFFGEGSRLTVL.

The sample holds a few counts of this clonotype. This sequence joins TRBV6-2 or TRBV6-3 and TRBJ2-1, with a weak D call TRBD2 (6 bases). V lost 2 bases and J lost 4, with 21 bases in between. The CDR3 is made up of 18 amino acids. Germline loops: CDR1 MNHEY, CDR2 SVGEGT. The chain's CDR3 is CASSYLTGAGRQYNEQFF. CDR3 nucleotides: TGTGCCAGCAGTTACCTCACGGGTGCGGGGAGGCAATACAATGAGCAGTTCTTC.

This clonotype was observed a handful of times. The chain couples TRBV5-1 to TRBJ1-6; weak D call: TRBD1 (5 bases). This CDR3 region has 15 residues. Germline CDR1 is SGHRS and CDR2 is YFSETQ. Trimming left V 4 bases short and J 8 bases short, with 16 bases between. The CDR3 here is CASSGGRDRHSPLHF. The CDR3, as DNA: TGCGCCAGCAGCGGGGGAAGGGACCGGCATTCACCCCTCCACTTT.

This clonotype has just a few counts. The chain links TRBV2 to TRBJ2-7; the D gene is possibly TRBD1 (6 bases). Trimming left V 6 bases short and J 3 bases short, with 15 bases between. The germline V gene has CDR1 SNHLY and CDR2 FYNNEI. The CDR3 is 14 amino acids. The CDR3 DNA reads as TGTGCCAGCAGCACAAACAGGGTTGGCTACGAGCAGTACTTC. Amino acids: CASSTNRVGYEQYF.

Here the CDR3 reads CASRQGAGDTQYF. CDR3 sequence (DNA): TGTGCCAGCAGGCAGGGGGCGGGAGATACGCAGTATTTT. This chain links TRBV2 with TRBJ2-3, with 8 bases that match TRBD1. Trimming removed 6 bases from V and 5 bases from J; junction bases left unmatched: 4. CDR1 and CDR2 from the germline V gene are SNHLY and FYNNEI. CDR3 length equals 13 residues.

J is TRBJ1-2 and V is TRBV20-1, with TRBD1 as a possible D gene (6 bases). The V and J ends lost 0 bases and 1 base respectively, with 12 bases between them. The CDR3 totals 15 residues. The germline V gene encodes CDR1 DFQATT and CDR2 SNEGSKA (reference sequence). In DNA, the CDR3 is TGCAGTGCTAGAGATAGGGGACACAATAACTATGGCTACACCTTC. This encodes CSARDRGHNNYGYTF.

The CDR3 coding sequence is TGTGCCAGCAGTGAATCCCGGGCCGGGGACACTGAAGCTTTCTTT. Translating gives CASSESRAGDTEAFF. The V call is TRBV25-1, the J call TRBJ1-1; D is unresolved. The CDR3 runs to 15 residues. V shed 1 base and J shed 3 bases, with 12 bases lying between them. CDR1 and CDR2 (germline): MGHDK, SYGVNS.

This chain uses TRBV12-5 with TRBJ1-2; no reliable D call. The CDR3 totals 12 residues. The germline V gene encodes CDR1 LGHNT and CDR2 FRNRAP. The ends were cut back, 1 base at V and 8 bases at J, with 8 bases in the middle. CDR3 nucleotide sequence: TGTGCTAGTGGTTTGGAAATGGGCGGCTACACCTTC. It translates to CASGLEMGGYTF.

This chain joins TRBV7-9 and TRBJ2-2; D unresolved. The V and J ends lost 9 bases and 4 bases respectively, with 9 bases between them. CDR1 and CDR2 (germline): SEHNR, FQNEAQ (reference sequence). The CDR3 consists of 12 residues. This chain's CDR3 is CARVLPTGELFF. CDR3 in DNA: TGTGCCAGGGTCCTGCCCACCGGGGAGCTGTTTTTT.

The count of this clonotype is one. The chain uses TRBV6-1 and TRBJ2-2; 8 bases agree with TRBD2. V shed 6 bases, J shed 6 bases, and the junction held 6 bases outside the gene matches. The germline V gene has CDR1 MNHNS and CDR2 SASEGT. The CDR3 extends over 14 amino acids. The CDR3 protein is CASRETSEAGELFF. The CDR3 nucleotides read TGTGCCAGCAGGGAGACTAGCGAGGCCGGGGAGCTGTTTTTT.

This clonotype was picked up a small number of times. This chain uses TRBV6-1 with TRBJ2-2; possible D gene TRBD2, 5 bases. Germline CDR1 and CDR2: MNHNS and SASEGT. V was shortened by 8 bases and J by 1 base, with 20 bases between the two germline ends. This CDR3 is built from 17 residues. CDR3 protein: CASSPLWLAKNTGELFF. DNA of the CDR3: TGTGCCAGCTCCCCCCTGTGGCTAGCCAAGAACACCGGGGAGCTGTTTTTT.

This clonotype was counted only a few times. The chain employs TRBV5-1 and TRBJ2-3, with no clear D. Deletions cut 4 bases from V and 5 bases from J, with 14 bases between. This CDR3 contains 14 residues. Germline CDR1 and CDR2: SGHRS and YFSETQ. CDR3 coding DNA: TGCGCCAGCAGCCCTCGACGACTGGGAGATACGCAGTATTTT. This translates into CASSPRRLGDTQYF.

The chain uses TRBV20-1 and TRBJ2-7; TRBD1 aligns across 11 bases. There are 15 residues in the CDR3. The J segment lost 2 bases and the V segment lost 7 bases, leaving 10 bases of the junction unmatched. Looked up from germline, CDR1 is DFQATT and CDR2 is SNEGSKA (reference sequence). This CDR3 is CSVSSLDRGPYEQYF. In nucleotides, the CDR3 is TGCAGTGTCTCTTCGTTGGACAGGGGGCCCTACGAGCAGTACTTC.

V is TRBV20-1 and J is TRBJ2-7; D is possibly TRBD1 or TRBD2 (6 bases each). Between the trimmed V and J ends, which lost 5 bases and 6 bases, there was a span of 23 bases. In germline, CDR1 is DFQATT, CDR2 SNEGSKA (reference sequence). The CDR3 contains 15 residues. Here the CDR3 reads CSAFRFLDRAGEQYF. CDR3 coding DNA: TGCAGTGCTTTTCGGTTCTTGGACAGAGCGGGCGAGCAGTACTTC.

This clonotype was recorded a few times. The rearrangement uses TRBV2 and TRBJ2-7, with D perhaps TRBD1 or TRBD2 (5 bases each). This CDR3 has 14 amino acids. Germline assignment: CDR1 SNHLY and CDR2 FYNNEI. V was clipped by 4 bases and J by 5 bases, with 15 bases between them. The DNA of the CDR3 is TGTGCCAGCAGTGCCCGGGACCCGTCCAACGAGCAGTACTTC. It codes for CASSARDPSNEQYF.

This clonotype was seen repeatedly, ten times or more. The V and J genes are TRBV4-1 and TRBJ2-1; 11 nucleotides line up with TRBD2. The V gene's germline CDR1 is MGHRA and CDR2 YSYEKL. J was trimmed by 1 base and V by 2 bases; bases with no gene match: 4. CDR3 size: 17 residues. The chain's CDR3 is CASSQLAGGRSYNEQFF. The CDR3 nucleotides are TGCGCCAGCAGCCAACTAGCGGGGGGTCGGTCCTACAATGAGCAGTTCTTC.

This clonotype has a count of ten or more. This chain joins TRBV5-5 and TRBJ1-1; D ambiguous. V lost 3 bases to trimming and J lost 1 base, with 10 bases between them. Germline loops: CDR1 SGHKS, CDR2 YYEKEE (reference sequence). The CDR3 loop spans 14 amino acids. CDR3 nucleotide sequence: TGTGCCAGCAGCTACCGGGGAAGGAACACTGAAGCTTTCTTT. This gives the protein CASSYRGRNTEAFF.

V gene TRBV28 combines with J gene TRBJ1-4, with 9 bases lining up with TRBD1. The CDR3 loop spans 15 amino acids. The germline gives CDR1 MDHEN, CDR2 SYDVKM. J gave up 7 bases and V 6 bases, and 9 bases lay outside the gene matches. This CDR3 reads CASRPDRGEGEKLFF. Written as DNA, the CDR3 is TGTGCCAGCAGACCTGACAGGGGGGAAGGTGAAAAACTGTTTTTT.

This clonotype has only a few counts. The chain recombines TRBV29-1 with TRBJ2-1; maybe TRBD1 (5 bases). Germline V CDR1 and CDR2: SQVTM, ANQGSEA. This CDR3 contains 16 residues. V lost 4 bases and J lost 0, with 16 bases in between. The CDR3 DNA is TGCAGCGTTGTTAAAGGGGAAGGCCACTCCTACAATGAGCAGTTCTTC. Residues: CSVVKGEGHSYNEQFF.